This TCR beta chain was retrieved from a study of CD8+ T cells in alopecia areata. cDNA reverse transcribed from extracted RNA served as the sequencing template. Some clones are missing from TCRdb's copy, which holds only in-frame ones; the method was immunoSEQ multiplex PCR. Altogether fewer than 40,000 clones are present, about two thirds being singletons, with the ten largest covering under 20%. The sequencing input was NKG2D-high CD8+ T cells sorted from blood. This TCR came from a human donor with alopecia areata.

CDR3: CASSPGTSGGVAYEQYF. The CDR3 DNA is TGTGCCAGCAGCCCAGGGACTAGCGGGGGGGTTGCGTACGAGCAGTACTTC. V and J are TRBV4-2 and TRBJ2-7, with 16 nucleotides matching TRBD2. Germline lookup yields CDR1 LGHNA and CDR2 YNFKEQ. V gave up 4 bases and J gave up 4 bases; unmatched junction bases: 7. This CDR3 spans 17 amino acids.